This is a list of T cell receptor beta chains from one sample in a study of shared clonotypes between healthy human individuals. Profiled with immunoSEQ multiplex PCR; TCRdb holds only in-frame clones, not every one. In the table there are around 1,000,000 clones, approximately 80% of which are singletons. The sequenced material came from memory CD4+ T cells from PBMCs. The receptors come from a man younger than 35 in good health. Some clones in this sample may be carry-over from other donors' samples. The CDR3 runs from the conserved cysteine through the conserved F or W. The D gene is left open where the match is weak. Some rows mark clone size as missing; the rest say once, few, many or name a class of expanded clone.

v_call: TRBV27; j_call: TRBJ2-3; clone_size: .; d_call: TRBD1; cdr3_aa: CASAHRDRGYITDTQYF; cdr3_nt: TGTGCCAGCGCTCACCGGGACAGGGGGTACATCACAGATACGCAGTATTTT
v_call: TRBV6-1; j_call: TRBJ1-5; clone_size: .; d_call: TRBD1; cdr3_aa: CASSGPGGGNQPQHF; cdr3_nt: TGTGCCAGCAGCGGACCAGGGGGCGGAAATCAGCCCCAGCATTTT
v_call: TRBV5-1; j_call: TRBJ2-5; clone_size: .; d_call: .; cdr3_aa: CASGREGGEETQYF; cdr3_nt: TGCGCCAGCGGACGAGAGGGGGGTGAAGAGACCCAGTACTTC
v_call: TRBV4-1; j_call: TRBJ2-2; clone_size: .; d_call: .; cdr3_aa: CASSHGPGTGELFF; cdr3_nt: TGCGCCAGCAGCCATGGCCCCGGGACCGGGGAGCTGTTTTTT
v_call: TRBV25-1; j_call: TRBJ2-7; clone_size: few; d_call: TRBD1; cdr3_aa: CASRSGTGNYEQYF; cdr3_nt: TGTGCCAGCAGATCCGGGACAGGGAACTACGAGCAGTACTTC
v_call: TRBV9; j_call: TRBJ2-3; clone_size: .; d_call: TRBD1; cdr3_aa: CASSPRQGADTQYF; cdr3_nt: TGTGCCAGCAGCCCCAGACAGGGAGCAGATACGCAGTATTTT
v_call: TRBV14; j_call: TRBJ2-3; clone_size: once; d_call: .; cdr3_aa: CASSISRGGDTQYF; cdr3_nt: TGTGCCAGCAGTATCAGCAGGGGTGGAGATACGCAGTATTTT
v_call: TRBV6-1; j_call: TRBJ1-2; clone_size: .; d_call: .; cdr3_aa: CASRHTAGYGYTF; cdr3_nt: TGTGCCAGCAGACACACAGCAGGGTATGGCTACACCTTC
v_call: TRBV7-8; j_call: TRBJ2-7; clone_size: .; d_call: .; cdr3_aa: CASSLFAGYEQYF; cdr3_nt: TGTGCCAGCAGCTTATTCGCAGGCTACGAGCAGTACTTC
v_call: TRBV21-1; j_call: TRBJ2-7; clone_size: .; d_call: .; cdr3_aa: CASSKSGLYRYVYEQYF; cdr3_nt: TGTGCCAGCAGCAAATCGGGGCTTTATCGGTACGTCTACGAGCAGTACTTC
v_call: TRBV2; j_call: TRBJ2-2; clone_size: few; d_call: .; cdr3_aa: CASSPAGELFF; cdr3_nt: TGTGCCAGCAGTCCGGCCGGGGAGCTGTTTTTT
v_call: TRBV6-5; j_call: TRBJ2-1; clone_size: .; d_call: .; cdr3_aa: CASSYPPGEQFF; cdr3_nt: TGTGCCAGCAGTTACCCCCCGGGGGAGCAGTTCTTC
v_call: TRBV7-8; j_call: TRBJ1-4; clone_size: few; d_call: .; cdr3_aa: CASSLGSGKLFF; cdr3_nt: TGTGCCAGCAGCTTAGGGAGTGGAAAACTGTTTTTT
v_call: TRBV27; j_call: TRBJ1-5; clone_size: few; d_call: TRBD1; cdr3_aa: CASSPGTGFGNQPQHF; cdr3_nt: TGTGCCAGCAGTCCCGGGACAGGGTTCGGCAATCAGCCCCAGCATTTT
v_call: TRBV2; j_call: TRBJ2-5; clone_size: .; d_call: .; cdr3_aa: CASGPRTQYF; cdr3_nt: TGTGCCAGCGGCCCCCGGACCCAGTACTTC
v_call: TRBV18; j_call: TRBJ2-7; clone_size: .; d_call: .; cdr3_aa: CASTLYEGRAEQYF; cdr3_nt: TGTGCCAGCACCCTGTATGAGGGTAGGGCCGAGCAGTACTTC
v_call: TRBV11-2; j_call: TRBJ2-7; clone_size: .; d_call: .; cdr3_aa: CASSLLSSTYEQYF; cdr3_nt: TGTGCCAGCAGCTTACTTTCCAGCACCTACGAGCAGTACTTC
v_call: TRBV11-1; j_call: TRBJ2-3; clone_size: .; d_call: TRBD2; cdr3_aa: CASSLTSGRRADTQYF; cdr3_nt: TGTGCCAGCAGCTTGACTAGCGGGAGAAGGGCAGATACGCAGTATTTT
v_call: TRBV11-2; j_call: TRBJ1-4; clone_size: .; d_call: .; cdr3_aa: CASSPVSTTNEKLFF; cdr3_nt: TGTGCCAGCAGCCCTGTCTCGACAACTAATGAAAAACTGTTTTTT
v_call: TRBV6-6; j_call: TRBJ2-7; clone_size: .; d_call: .; cdr3_aa: CASSYPDRDEQYF; cdr3_nt: TGTGCCAGCAGTTACCCGGACCGGGACGAGCAGTACTTC
v_call: TRBV30; j_call: TRBJ1-2; clone_size: .; d_call: .; cdr3_aa: CAWSTDLNYGYTF; cdr3_nt: TGTGCCTGGAGTACGGACCTAAACTATGGCTACACCTTC
v_call: TRBV11-2; j_call: TRBJ2-5; clone_size: .; d_call: .; cdr3_aa: CASSLASAGRETQYF; cdr3_nt: TGTGCCAGCAGCTTAGCCAGCGCAGGGCGAGAGACCCAGTACTTC
v_call: TRBV18; j_call: TRBJ2-7; clone_size: .; d_call: TRBD1; cdr3_aa: CASSPTGIYTYEQYF; cdr3_nt: TGTGCCAGCTCACCGACAGGGATATACACCTACGAGCAGTACTTC
v_call: TRBV20-1; j_call: TRBJ2-5; clone_size: .; d_call: .; cdr3_aa: CSASLSETQYF; cdr3_nt: TGCAGTGCTAGTCTCTCGGAGACCCAGTACTTC
v_call: TRBV5-4; j_call: TRBJ2-5; clone_size: .; d_call: TRBD2; cdr3_aa: CASSRASGSLQETQYF; cdr3_nt: TGTGCCAGCAGCCGAGCGAGCGGGAGTTTACAAGAGACCCAGTACTTC
v_call: TRBV6-1; j_call: TRBJ2-7; clone_size: .; d_call: .; cdr3_aa: CASRLSYEQYF; cdr3_nt: TGTGCCAGCAGGCTGTCCTACGAGCAGTACTTC
v_call: TRBV7-2; j_call: TRBJ2-1; clone_size: few; d_call: .; cdr3_aa: CASSLGSEANYNEQFF; cdr3_nt: TGTGCCAGCAGCTTAGGTTCCGAGGCCAACTACAATGAGCAGTTCTTC
v_call: TRBV5-1; j_call: TRBJ2-2; clone_size: .; d_call: TRBD2; cdr3_aa: CASSLSLAETGELFF; cdr3_nt: TGCGCCAGCAGCTTAAGTCTAGCGGAGACCGGGGAGCTGTTTTTT
v_call: TRBV5-1; j_call: TRBJ1-1; clone_size: .; d_call: .; cdr3_aa: CASSRNRQNTEAFF; cdr3_nt: TGCGCCAGCAGCCGAAACAGACAGAACACTGAAGCTTTCTTT
v_call: TRBV5-1; j_call: TRBJ2-7; clone_size: .; d_call: TRBD2; cdr3_aa: CASSWAPGLAGSIYEQYF; cdr3_nt: TGCGCCAGCAGCTGGGCCCCCGGACTAGCGGGATCCATATACGAGCAGTACTTC
v_call: TRBV2; j_call: TRBJ1-5; clone_size: few; d_call: TRBD1; cdr3_aa: CASSGQGQQPQHF; cdr3_nt: TGTGCCAGCAGTGGACAGGGCCAGCAGCCCCAGCATTTT
v_call: TRBV5-5; j_call: TRBJ2-7; clone_size: once; d_call: TRBD1; cdr3_aa: CASSRLGTGAYEQYF; cdr3_nt: TGTGCCAGCAGTCGCTTAGGGACAGGGGCCTACGAGCAGTACTTC
v_call: TRBV11-3; j_call: TRBJ2-5; clone_size: .; d_call: .; cdr3_aa: CASSLDGGQGETQYF; cdr3_nt: TGTGCCAGCAGCTTAGATGGTGGGCAGGGAGAGACCCAGTACTTC
v_call: TRBV6-1; j_call: TRBJ1-1; clone_size: .; d_call: .; cdr3_aa: CASSDWGTEAFF; cdr3_nt: TGTGCCAGCAGTGATTGGGGAACTGAAGCTTTCTTT
v_call: TRBV20-1; j_call: TRBJ1-1; clone_size: .; d_call: .; cdr3_aa: CSATGRTEAFF; cdr3_nt: TGCAGTGCTACAGGGCGAACTGAAGCTTTCTTT
v_call: TRBV4-1; j_call: TRBJ2-7; clone_size: .; d_call: TRBD1; cdr3_aa: CASSRGQGSYEQYF; cdr3_nt: TGCGCCAGCAGCCGAGGACAGGGCTCCTACGAGCAGTACTTC
v_call: TRBV7-3; j_call: TRBJ2-7; clone_size: .; d_call: .; cdr3_aa: CASSLSPRGASRHF; cdr3_nt: TGTGCCAGCAGCTTATCCCCCCGGGGGGCGTCCAGACACTTC
v_call: TRBV18; j_call: TRBJ2-2; clone_size: .; d_call: .; cdr3_aa: CASSPPSSSDTGELFF; cdr3_nt: TGTGCCAGCTCACCTCCATCTAGTTCAGACACCGGGGAGCTGTTTTTT
v_call: TRBV19; j_call: TRBJ1-5; clone_size: few; d_call: TRBD1; cdr3_aa: CASSIWKGTAEGNQPQHF; cdr3_nt: TGTGCCAGTAGTATATGGAAGGGGACAGCGGAAGGCAATCAGCCCCAGCATTTT
v_call: TRBV15; j_call: TRBJ2-3; clone_size: .; d_call: .; cdr3_aa: CATSSFLRGTDTQYF; cdr3_nt: TGTGCCACCAGCAGTTTCCTGAGGGGCACAGATACGCAGTATTTT
v_call: TRBV4-2; j_call: TRBJ1-1; clone_size: .; d_call: .; cdr3_aa: CASSLLQKNTEAFF; cdr3_nt: TGTGCCAGCAGCTTGCTACAGAAGAACACTGAAGCTTTCTTT
v_call: TRBV9; j_call: TRBJ1-1; clone_size: .; d_call: .; cdr3_aa: CASSVAGNTEAFF; cdr3_nt: TGTGCCAGCAGCGTGGCGGGGAACACTGAAGCTTTCTTT
v_call: TRBV28; j_call: TRBJ1-2; clone_size: .; d_call: TRBD1; cdr3_aa: CASSLFSGGVGGYTF; cdr3_nt: TGTGCCAGCAGTTTATTTTCAGGGGGCGTAGGCGGCTACACCTTC
v_call: TRBV18; j_call: TRBJ1-4; clone_size: .; d_call: .; cdr3_aa: CASSRGQNGEKLFF; cdr3_nt: TGTGCCAGCTCACGAGGACAAAACGGAGAAAAACTGTTTTTT
v_call: TRBV6-6; j_call: TRBJ2-3; clone_size: .; d_call: .; cdr3_aa: CASRSLQGTRTDTQYF; cdr3_nt: TGTGCCAGCAGGTCTCTTCAGGGGACCCGCACAGATACGCAGTATTTT
v_call: TRBV19; j_call: TRBJ1-5; clone_size: .; d_call: .; cdr3_aa: CASGRTAGTPKPQHF; cdr3_nt: TGTGCCAGCGGCCGGACTGCCGGAACTCCTAAGCCCCAGCATTTT
v_call: TRBV2; j_call: TRBJ1-1; clone_size: .; d_call: .; cdr3_aa: CASAIRQDTEAFF; cdr3_nt: TGTGCCAGCGCGATAAGGCAGGACACTGAAGCTTTCTTT
v_call: TRBV7-9; j_call: TRBJ1-5; clone_size: .; d_call: .; cdr3_aa: CASSRDGRNQPQHF; cdr3_nt: TGTGCCAGCAGCCGGGACGGCCGCAATCAGCCCCAGCATTTT
v_call: TRBV28; j_call: TRBJ2-2; clone_size: .; d_call: .; cdr3_aa: CAGRGNTGELFF; cdr3_nt: TGTGCCGGTAGGGGGAACACCGGGGAGCTGTTTTTT
v_call: TRBV4-2; j_call: TRBJ2-7; clone_size: once; d_call: TRBD2; cdr3_aa: CASSPLVEAGGRSYEQYF; cdr3_nt: TGTGCCAGCAGCCCCCTCGTGGAAGCGGGAGGCCGCTCCTACGAGCAGTACTTC
v_call: TRBV30; j_call: TRBJ2-6; clone_size: .; d_call: .; cdr3_aa: CAWSSRSGANVLTF; cdr3_nt: TGTGCCTGGAGTTCGAGGTCTGGGGCCAACGTCCTGACTTTC
v_call: TRBV11-2; j_call: TRBJ2-3; clone_size: .; d_call: TRBD2; cdr3_aa: CASSLGVGRVTDTQYF; cdr3_nt: TGTGCCAGCAGCTTAGGCGTCGGGAGGGTCACAGATACGCAGTATTTT
v_call: TRBV7-3; j_call: TRBJ2-3; clone_size: .; d_call: TRBD2; cdr3_aa: CASSLSGRDTQYF; cdr3_nt: TGTGCCAGCAGCCTCAGCGGGAGAGATACGCAGTATTTT
v_call: TRBV18; j_call: TRBJ2-2; clone_size: .; d_call: TRBD1; cdr3_aa: CASSRQGATNTGELFF; cdr3_nt: TGTGCCAGCTCGCGACAGGGGGCTACGAACACCGGGGAGCTGTTTTTT
v_call: TRBV7-6; j_call: TRBJ2-1; clone_size: few; d_call: .; cdr3_aa: CASSLGQEPYNEQFF; cdr3_nt: TGTGCCAGCAGCTTAGGCCAGGAGCCCTACAATGAGCAGTTCTTC
v_call: TRBV5-5; j_call: TRBJ2-1; clone_size: .; d_call: TRBD1; cdr3_aa: CASLSTGGYNEQFF; cdr3_nt: TGTGCCAGCCTTTCGACAGGGGGTTACAATGAGCAGTTCTTC
v_call: TRBV25-1; j_call: TRBJ1-4; clone_size: .; d_call: .; cdr3_aa: CASSPAGGGNEKLFF; cdr3_nt: TGTGCCAGCAGTCCCGCCGGGGGTGGGAATGAAAAACTGTTTTTT
v_call: TRBV5-4; j_call: TRBJ1-1; clone_size: .; d_call: .; cdr3_aa: CASGGSGARAFF; cdr3_nt: TGTGCCAGTGGCGGGTCGGGGGCGCGGGCTTTCTTT
v_call: TRBV5-1; j_call: TRBJ2-1; clone_size: once; d_call: TRBD2; cdr3_aa: CASSSTAGAYNEQFF; cdr3_nt: TGCGCCAGCAGCTCGACAGCGGGAGCATACAATGAGCAGTTCTTC